One and the same sample provided the 19 T cell receptor beta chains below, sequenced in a study of blood T cell repertoires in COVID-19 (dated by TCRdb to 2018 to 2021). Libraries were built with the immunoSEQ multiplex PCR assay. TCRdb took this table from immuneACCESS and kept in-frame rearrangements with V and J called. Such tables lack part of the clones; where checked against another copy, unresolved V genes explain under half of the gap, and the rest is unexplained. The sample includes around 230,000 clones, with about nine tenths observed a single time. About 4% of the sample lies in the top ten. Sequenced input: PBMCs or T cells enriched from blood (not recorded which). These receptors came from a woman aged 40-49 years with acute COVID-19.

The chain carries TRBV5-1 and TRBJ1-4; 8 positions agree with TRBD1. V shed 1 base and J 10 bases; nucleotides not matched to a gene: 3. Germline CDR1 is SGHRS and CDR2 is YFSETQ. The CDR3 sequence is 13 residues long. This CDR3 is CASSLSGGSKLFF. The CDR3 DNA reads as TGCGCCAGCAGCTTGTCAGGGGGCTCAAAACTGTTTTTT.

The chain employs TRBV28 and TRBJ2-7, with 10 bases identical to TRBD1. V trimming: 2 bases; J trimming: 5 bases; junction bases outside the gene matches: 12. Germline-derived CDR1 and CDR2 are MDHEN and SYDVKM. The CDR3 covers 17 residues. CDR3 loop: CASSLSSGTGAVHEQYV. In nucleotides, the CDR3 is TGTGCCAGCAGTTTAAGTTCTGGGACAGGGGCAGTACACGAGCAGTACGTC.

The V and J genes are TRBV19 and TRBJ1-1, with 7 bases fitting TRBD1. The germline gives CDR1 LNHDA, CDR2 SQIVND (reference sequence). This CDR3 has 14 amino acids. J was trimmed by 4 bases and V by 5 bases; bases with no gene match: 7. CDR3 protein: CASSVGSGGTEAFF. As DNA, the CDR3 is TGTGCCAGTAGTGTCGGATCAGGGGGCACTGAAGCTTTCTTT.

V is TRBV30 and J is TRBJ2-2; tentative D call: TRBD2 (5 bases). V dropped 1 base and J dropped 7 bases, with 13 bases sitting between them. The CDR3 covers 14 residues. CDR1 and CDR2 (germline): GTSNPN, SVGIG (reference sequence). The CDR3: CAWSARRRIGELFF. CDR3 coding DNA: TGTGCCTGGAGTGCCCGACGGAGGATCGGGGAGCTGTTTTTT.

The chain links TRBV29-1 to TRBJ2-5; 12 bases agree with TRBD2. V shed 6 bases and J 4 bases; nucleotides not matched to a gene: 3. Germline V gene lookup returns CDR1 SQVTM and CDR2 ANQGSEA. The CDR3 totals 13 residues. The CDR3 nucleotides read TGCAGCGTGGAGACTAGCGGGGGAGAGACCCAGTACTTC. This sequence encodes CSVETSGGETQYF. The full variable domain, with the rest looked up from reference TRBV29-1 and TRBJ2-5, is SAVISQKPSRDICQRGTSLTIQCQVDSQVTMMFWYRQQPGQSLTLIATANQGSEATYESGFVIDKFPISRPNLTFSTLTVSNMSPEDSSIYLCSVETSGGETQYFGPGTRLLVL.

This clone was seen just once. The chain combines TRBV7-9 with TRBJ1-2; 8 nucleotides align to TRBD1. V dropped 5 bases and J dropped 6; count of bases not matched to a gene: 8. The CDR3 has 14 residues. Germline CDR1 is SEHNR and CDR2 is FQNEAQ (reference sequence). The CDR3 DNA reads TGTGCCAGCAGCCCAGGGGGCGCTGGGGATGGCTACACCTTC. It specifies CASSPGGAGDGYTF.

This clone came up a few times. The chain links TRBV4-1 to TRBJ1-3; TRBD1 matches at 11 bases. Unmatched junction bases numbered 8, after V lost 3 bases and J lost 1 base. The CDR3 extends over 18 amino acids. Looked up from germline, CDR1 is MGHRA and CDR2 is YSYEKL. The CDR3 loop reads CASSQRTGGSPSGNTIYF. For the CDR3, the DNA is TGCGCCAGCAGCCAGAGGACAGGGGGCTCCCCTTCTGGAAACACCATATATTTT.

V and J are TRBV11-1 and TRBJ2-3; 11 nucleotides align to TRBD2. CDR1 and CDR2 (germline): SGHAT, FQDESV (reference sequence). CDR3 length equals 15 residues. Trimming took 5 bases from V and 2 from J; bases not matched to a gene: 3. CDR3 loop: CASSRLAGLTDTQYF. DNA for the CDR3: TGTGCCAGCAGCCGACTAGCGGGGCTCACAGATACGCAGTATTTT.

This clone has more than one count but fewer than ten. The chain recombines TRBV18 with TRBJ1-1; TRBD1 matches 9 bases. V lost 0 bases, J lost 0 bases, and 17 bases stayed unmatched. The germline V gene has CDR1 KGHSH and CDR2 LQKENI. The CDR3 runs 21 residues. The CDR3 sequence: CASSPPLRTGDKLPMNTEAFF. CDR3 bases: TGTGCCAGCTCACCACCGCTAAGGACAGGGGACAAACTCCCCATGAACACTGAAGCTTTCTTT.

This clone has only one observation. The rearrangement links TRBV9 to TRBJ2-1, with D possibly TRBD2 on 5 matching bases. The length of the CDR3 is 16 residues. CDR1 is SGDLS, CDR2 YYNGEE, per germline. The ends were cut back, 3 bases at V and 9 bases at J, with 22 bases in the middle. CDR3 in amino acids: CASSALERESLAEQFF. The CDR3 DNA sequence: TGTGCCAGCAGCGCCCTCGAAAGGGAGAGCCTGGCTGAGCAGTTCTTC.

Here the CDR3 DNA reads TGTGCCAGCAGTTCGGGACAGGGGGCTCAGCCCCAGCATTTT. It codes for CASSSGQGAQPQHF. The genes are TRBV27 and TRBJ1-5, with 12 bases that match TRBD1. Germline trimming cut 4 bases from V and 6 bases from J; bases unmatched to any gene: 1. The CDR3 length is 14 residues. Germline V gene sequence: CDR1 MNHEY, CDR2 SMNVEV (reference sequence).

The chain links TRBV25-1 to TRBJ2-7; 8 bases are a match to TRBD1. Germline loops: CDR1 MGHDK, CDR2 SYGVNS. This CDR3 comprises 14 residues. The trim removed 4 bases at V and 6 bases at J, leaving 8 bases unmatched. The CDR3 loop reads CASSAGDRGIEQYF. The CDR3 DNA follows: TGTGCCAGCAGTGCGGGAGACAGGGGTATCGAGCAGTACTTC.

The rearrangement joins TRBV6-4 to TRBJ1-6; possibly TRBD1 for D (5 bases). The V gene's germline CDR1 is MRHNA and CDR2 SNTAGT. V dropped 0 bases and J dropped 3 bases, with 6 bases sitting between them. This CDR3 is 15 amino acids long. The CDR3 protein is CASSDSTDYNSPLHF. The CDR3 nucleotides are TGTGCCAGCAGTGACTCGACAGACTATAATTCACCCCTCCACTTT.

This chain connects TRBV24-1 to TRBJ1-2; D unclear. Trimming shortened V by 4 bases and J by 4 bases, and 9 bases separated the two germline ends. The germline CDR1 and CDR2 sequences are KGHDR and SFDVKD. The CDR3 runs 13 residues. CDR3 DNA sequence: TGTGCCACCAGTGAGACGGCGGGCTATGGCTACACCTTC. Its protein product is CATSETAGYGYTF.

This sequence joins TRBV5-6 and TRBJ2-1; 12 nucleotides agree with TRBD2. With V trimmed by 1 base and J by 3 bases, 2 bases remained unmatched. This CDR3 spans 16 amino acids. Germline V CDR1 and CDR2: SGHDT, YYEEEE. The CDR3 sequence is CASSLRLAGVYNEQFF. The CDR3 coding sequence is TGTGCCAGCAGCTTGCGACTAGCGGGAGTCTACAATGAGCAGTTCTTC. Using reference TRBV5-6 and TRBJ2-1 for the parts outside the CDR3, the full variable domain is DAGVTQSPTHLIKTRGQQVTLRCSPKSGHDTVSWYQQALGQGPQFIFQYYEEEERQRGNFPDRFSGHQFPNYSSELNVNALLLGDSALYLCASSLRLAGVYNEQFFGPGTRLTVL.

The chain has TRBV7-9 and TRBJ1-1, with D unclear. This CDR3 comprises 13 residues. Between the trimmed V and J ends, which lost 2 bases and 6 bases, there was a span of 10 bases. In germline, CDR1 is SEHNR, CDR2 FQNEAQ (reference sequence). This CDR3 reads CASSLYADAEAFF. The CDR3 DNA reads as TGTGCCAGCAGCTTATATGCAGATGCTGAAGCTTTCTTT. Complete variable domain (other parts from reference TRBV7-9 and TRBJ1-1): DTGVSQNPRHKITKRGQNVTFRCDPISEHNRLYWYRQTLGQGPEFLTYFQNEAQLEKSRLLSDRFSAERPKGSFSTLEIQRTEQGDSAMYLCASSLYADAEAFFGQGTRLTVV.

The V and J genes are TRBV14 and TRBJ1-2, with D possibly matching TRBD1 (5 bases). V was cut by 3 bases and J by 4 bases, with 15 bases left in between. The CDR3 is made up of 15 amino acids. Germline loops: CDR1 SGHDN, CDR2 FVKESK. CDR3: CASSQPGWSGYGYTF. The CDR3 DNA is TGTGCCAGCAGCCAGCCAGGGTGGTCTGGCTATGGCTACACCTTC.

This clone has a handful of counts. The rearrangement uses TRBV2 and TRBJ1-6; weak D call: TRBD1 (6 bases). V was clipped by 4 bases and J by 13 bases, with 14 bases between them. The CDR3 extends over 13 amino acids. Germline V CDR1 and CDR2: SNHLY, FYNNEI. In DNA form, the CDR3 reads TGTGCCAGCAGTGTAGGACAGTCGGAGCCCCTCCACTTT. Protein: CASSVGQSEPLHF.

The table lists this clone with a count of one. The rearrangement uses TRBV5-4 and TRBJ2-2, with a weak D call TRBD2 (6 bases). CDR3 length equals 14 residues. The germline CDR1 and CDR2 sequences are SGHNT and YYREEE (reference sequence). V dropped 3 bases and J dropped 3 bases, with 9 bases sitting between them. DNA of the CDR3: TGTGCCAGCAGCTCCCCTAGCGACACCGGGGAGCTGTTTTTT. It translates to CASSSPSDTGELFF.